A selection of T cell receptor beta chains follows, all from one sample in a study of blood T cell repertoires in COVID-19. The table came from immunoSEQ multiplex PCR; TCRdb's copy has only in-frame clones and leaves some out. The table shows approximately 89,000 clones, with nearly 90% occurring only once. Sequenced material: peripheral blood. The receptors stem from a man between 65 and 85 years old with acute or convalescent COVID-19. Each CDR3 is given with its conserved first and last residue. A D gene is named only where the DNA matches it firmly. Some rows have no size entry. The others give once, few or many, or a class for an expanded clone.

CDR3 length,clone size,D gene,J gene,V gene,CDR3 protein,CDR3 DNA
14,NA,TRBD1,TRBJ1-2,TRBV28,CASSRRGRWDGYTF,TGTGCCAGCAGCCGCAGGGGGCGGTGGGATGGCTACACCTTC
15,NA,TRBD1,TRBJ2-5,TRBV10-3,CATLQAGGGQETQYF,TGTGCCACCTTACAGGCAGGGGGTGGACAAGAGACCCAGTACTTC
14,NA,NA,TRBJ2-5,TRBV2,CATSLGQDGETQYF,TGTGCCACCAGCCTGGGGCAGGACGGAGAGACCCAGTACTTC
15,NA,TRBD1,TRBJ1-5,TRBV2,CASSAQGGSNQPQHF,TGTGCCAGCAGTGCACAGGGGGGAAGCAATCAGCCCCAGCATTTT
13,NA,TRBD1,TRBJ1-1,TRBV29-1,CSVRQGRSTEAFF,TGCAGCGTAAGACAGGGTCGGAGCACTGAAGCTTTCTTT
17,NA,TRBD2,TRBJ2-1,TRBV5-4,CASSLGGLAGGLNEQFF,TGTGCCAGCAGCTTGGGAGGACTAGCGGGGGGACTCAATGAGCAGTTCTTC
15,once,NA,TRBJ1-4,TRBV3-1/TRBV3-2,CASSQTGSTNEKLFF,TGTGCCAGCAGCCAAACGGGTTCAACTAATGAAAAACTGTTTTTT
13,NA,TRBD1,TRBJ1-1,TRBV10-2,CAIQGALNTEAFF,TGCGCCATACAGGGGGCTTTGAACACTGAAGCTTTCTTT
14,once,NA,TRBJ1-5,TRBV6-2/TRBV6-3,CASSYATKTLPQHF,TGTGCCAGCAGTTACGCAACGAAGACTTTACCCCAGCATTTT
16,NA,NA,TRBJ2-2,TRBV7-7,CASSGGPTRGTGELFF,TGTGCTAGCAGCGGAGGCCCTACCCGGGGGACCGGGGAGCTGTTTTTT
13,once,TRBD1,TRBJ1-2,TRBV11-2,CASSLEQGVGYTF,TGTGCCAGCAGCTTAGAACAGGGGGTGGGCTACACCTTC
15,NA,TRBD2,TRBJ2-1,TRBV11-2,CASSLVPGGAGEQFF,TGTGCCAGCAGCTTAGTCCCCGGGGGGGCCGGGGAGCAGTTCTTC
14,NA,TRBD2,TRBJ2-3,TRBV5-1,CASSIGGATDTQYF,TGCGCCAGCAGCATCGGGGGGGCAACTGATACGCAGTATTTT
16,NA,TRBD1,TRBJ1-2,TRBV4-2,CASSQDRRTGGSGYTF,TGTGCCAGCAGCCAAGATCGGAGGACAGGGGGCTCTGGCTACACCTTC
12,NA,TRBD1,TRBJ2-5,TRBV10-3,CATGQTQETQYF,TGTGCGACGGGACAGACCCAAGAGACCCAGTACTTC
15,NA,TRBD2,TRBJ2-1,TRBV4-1,CASSQASGAVDEQFF,TGCGCCAGCAGCCAGGCTAGCGGGGCTGTGGATGAGCAGTTCTTC
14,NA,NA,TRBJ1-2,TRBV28,CASSLFGPGLGYTF,NA
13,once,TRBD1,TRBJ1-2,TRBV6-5,CASSIDRGYGYTF,TGTGCCAGCAGCATCGACAGGGGCTATGGCTACACCTTC
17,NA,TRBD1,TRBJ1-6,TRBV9,CASSPGPDRVDNSPLHF,TGTGCCAGCAGCCCGGGTCCTGACAGGGTGGATAATTCACCCCTCCACTTT
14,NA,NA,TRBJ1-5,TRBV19,CASSLERGNQPQHF,TGTGCCAGTAGCCTGGAGAGGGGCAATCAGCCCCAGCATTTT